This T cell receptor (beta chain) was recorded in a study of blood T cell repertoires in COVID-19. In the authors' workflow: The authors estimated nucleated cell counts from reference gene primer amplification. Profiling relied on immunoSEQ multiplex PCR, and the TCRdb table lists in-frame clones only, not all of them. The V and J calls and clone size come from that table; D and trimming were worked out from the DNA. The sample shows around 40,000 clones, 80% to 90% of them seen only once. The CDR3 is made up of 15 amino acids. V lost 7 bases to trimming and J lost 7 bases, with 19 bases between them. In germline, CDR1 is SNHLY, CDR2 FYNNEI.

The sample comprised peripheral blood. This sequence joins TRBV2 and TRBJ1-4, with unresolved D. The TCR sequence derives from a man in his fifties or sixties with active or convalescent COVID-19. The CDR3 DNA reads TGTGCCAGCACCAACACACTCCCCGGGAGTGAAAAACTGTTTTTT. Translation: CASTNTLPGSEKLFF.